Following are 11 T cell receptor beta chains from one sample sequenced in a study of OX40 agonist ivuxolimab in advanced cancers. Libraries were prepared by immunoSEQ multiplex PCR; TCRdb keeps only in-frame clonotypes and omits some of them. The table shows 30,000 to 40,000 clones, with approximately 84% occurring only once. Sequencing used CD4+ or CD8+ T cells sorted from blood, obtained in a trial of the OX40 agonist ivuxolimab. These receptors were collected from an adult with an advanced solid tumor such as melanoma, head and neck, liver or kidney cancer.

The chain carries TRBV9 and TRBJ1-1; D is perhaps TRBD1 (5 bases). The CDR3 has 14 residues. CDR1 SGDLS and CDR2 YYNGEE come from the germline V gene. Trimming shortened V by 0 bases and J by 6 bases, and 12 bases separated the two germline ends. Here the CDR3 reads CASSVGGAGAEAFF. In nucleotides, the CDR3 is TGTGCCAGCAGCGTAGGAGGTGCGGGGGCTGAAGCTTTCTTT. Drawing the rest from reference TRBV9 and TRBJ1-1, the complete variable domain is DSGVTQTPKHLITATGQRVTLRCSPRSGDLSVYWYQQSLDQGLQFLIQYYNGEERAKGNILERFSAQQFPDLHSELNLSSLELGDSALYFCASSVGGAGAEAFFGQGTRLTVV.

The chain carries TRBV27 and TRBJ1-2, with D maybe TRBD1 (5 bases). The ends were cut back, 3 bases at V and 2 bases at J, with 7 bases in the middle. This CDR3 is built from 13 residues. The germline CDR1 and CDR2 sequences are MNHEY and SMNVEV (reference sequence). CDR3 nucleotides: TGTGCCAGCAGTTTGGGGACGAACTATGGCTACACCTTC. Protein product: CASSLGTNYGYTF.

This clone was recorded only once. The chain recombines TRBV4-2 with TRBJ2-5, with D possibly TRBD2 on 6 matching bases. The J call is uncertain, as TRBJ2-7 better fits the DNA end. This CDR3 region has 15 residues. Germline lookup yields CDR1 LGHNA and CDR2 YNFKEQ. The CDR3 loop reads CASSQDIGGTYEQYF. CDR3 coding DNA: TGTGCCAGCAGCCAAGACATCGGGGGAACCTACGAGCAGTACTTC.

This chain joins TRBV27 and TRBJ2-1, with 11 nucleotides matching TRBD2. The CDR3 is made up of 18 amino acids. V shed 3 bases, J shed 0 bases, and the junction held 7 bases outside the gene matches. Looked up from germline, CDR1 is MNHEY and CDR2 is SMNVEV (reference sequence). The CDR3 nucleotides read TGTGCCAGCAGTTTTTCCGGGACTAGCGGTATCTCCTACAATGAGCAGTTCTTC. Residues: CASSFSGTSGISYNEQFF.

V is TRBV10-3 and J is TRBJ2-1; 11 bases agree with TRBD2. CDR1 and CDR2 (germline): ENHRY, SYGVKD. CDR3 length equals 19 residues. With 6 bases clipped from V and 9 bases from J, the junction kept 22 bases outside the gene matches. As DNA, the CDR3 is TGTGCCATCAGAGAACCGGGGGGAACTGGCACTAGCGGGGGTAGTGAGCAGTTCTTC. Translated, it gives CAIREPGGTGTSGGSEQFF.

The chain combines TRBV19 with TRBJ1-2, with no clear D. V shed 6 bases and J shed 5 bases, with 19 bases lying between them. The germline V gene encodes CDR1 LNHDA and CDR2 SQIVND (reference sequence). The CDR3 loop spans 15 amino acids. DNA for the CDR3: TGTGCCAGTAGCCAAAGCCCAGGCGAGCTGTATGGCTACACCTTC. Its translation: CASSQSPGELYGYTF. The complete variable domain, with remaining parts taken from reference TRBV19 and TRBJ1-2, reads DGGITQSPKYLFRKEGQNVTLSCEQNLNHDAMYWYRQDPGQGLRLIYYSQIVNDFQKGDIAEGYSVSREKKESFPLTVTSAQKNPTAFYLCASSQSPGELYGYTFGSGTRLTVV.

The chain links TRBV13 to TRBJ1-1; D gene ambiguous. V lost 4 bases, J lost 4 bases, and 7 bases lay in between. This CDR3 contains 12 residues. Per the germline V gene, CDR1 is PRHDT and CDR2 is FYEKMQ (reference sequence). The CDR3 region is CASSSHVTEAFF. Here the CDR3 DNA reads TGTGCCAGCAGCTCACATGTCACTGAAGCTTTCTTT.

The chain uses TRBV18 and TRBJ2-5; 10 bases map to TRBD2. This CDR3 contains 15 residues. After removal of 4 bases from V and 3 bases from J, the junction contained 5 bases not matched to a gene. Germline V gene sequence: CDR1 KGHSH, CDR2 LQKENI. The DNA for the CDR3 is TGTGCCAGCTCACTCCTCCTAGCGGGGGAAGAGACCCAGTACTTC. This sequence encodes CASSLLLAGEETQYF. The full variable domain, rest sourced from reference TRBV18 and TRBJ2-5, is NAGVMQNPRHLVRRRGQEARLRCSPMKGHSHVYWYRQLPEEGLKFMVYLQKENIIDESGMPKERFSAEFPKEGPSILRIQQVVRGDSAAYFCASSLLLAGEETQYFGPGTRLLVL.

The chain combines TRBV5-1 with TRBJ1-1, with 7 positions matching TRBD1. The CDR3 runs to 17 residues. CDR1 and CDR2 from the germline V gene are SGHRS and YFSETQ. After removal of 4 bases from V and 0 bases from J, the junction contained 12 bases not matched to a gene. CDR3 nucleotides: TGCGCCAGCAGCACAGGGACAGACCGTTTCATGAACACTGAAGCTTTCTTT. It encodes CASSTGTDRFMNTEAFF.

The chain joins TRBV6-6 to TRBJ1-6, with D tentatively TRBD1 (6 bases). The CDR3 loop spans 16 amino acids. The V gene's germline CDR1 is MNHNY and CDR2 SVGAGI (reference sequence). V lost 5 bases, J lost 10 bases, and 21 bases lay in between. The CDR3 loop is CASSLVTRQAGSPLHF. Here the CDR3 DNA reads TGTGCCAGCAGTCTAGTGACTAGACAGGCCGGCTCACCCCTCCACTTT.

The chain combines TRBV6-5 with TRBJ1-6, with 7 bases identical to TRBD1. Per germline, CDR1 MNHEY and CDR2 SVGAGI. Trimming took 2 bases from V and 5 from J; bases not matched to a gene: 0. The CDR3 has 14 amino acids. The CDR3 reads CASSYTGDNSPLHF. The CDR3 nucleotides read TGTGCCAGCAGTTACACAGGGGATAATTCACCCCTCCACTTT.